This T cell receptor beta chain was recovered during a study of Ad26.COV2.S vaccination and SARS-CoV-2 variants (dated by TCRdb to the early 2020s). For the study in its entirety: Donors in the vaccine arm were drawn from COV1001, a multicentre, randomized, double-blind, placebo-controlled phase I-IIa trial testing Ad26.COV2.S in healthy adults. Ad26.COV2.S was administered intramuscularly at 5 x 10^10 or 1 x 10^11 viral particles, either as a single shot or as two shots given 56 days apart. TCRbeta repertoire sequencing served as the tool for gauging how specific and how broad the SARS-CoV-2-reactive T cell receptors were following Ad26.COV2.S vaccination. A total of 32 samples were included in the TCR-sequenced set, comprising roughly 19 Ad26.COV2.S vaccine recipients, 5 placebo recipients and 8 SARS-CoV-2 convalescent individuals. Participants in the trial were split at random into five groups of five each, receiving low-dose or high-dose Ad26.COV2.S once or twice, or else placebo on both occasions. Investigators remained blinded to trial group allocation during experiments and outcome assessment.

TCRbeta CDR3 regions were sequenced with the immunoSEQ Assay. After extraction, genomic DNA underwent amplification by bias-controlled multiplex PCR, followed by high-throughput sequencing. Per the source publication's procedure: To quantify the absolute abundance of every unique TCRbeta CDR3 region, sequences were collapsed and filtered. T cell fraction was estimated by normalizing TCRbeta template counts to usable DNA, with usable DNA measured through amplification of reference genes found in all nucleated cells. Repertoire TCRs were annotated as SARS-CoV-2-specific by exact matching of V gene, CDR3 amino acid sequence and J gene to a known reactive TCR set. The reference SARS-CoV-2 TCR set came from MIRA and was filtered for enrichment in COVID-19-positive ImmuneCODE repertoires, removing public or cross-reactive TCRs. Using the MIRA antigens, annotated TCRs were further analysed by specific ORF or by position within an ORF. Breadth was defined as annotated unique rearrangements over total unique productive rearrangements; depth was the summed frequency of those rearrangements. Group comparisons of TCR breadth used two-sided Wilcoxon rank-sum tests. TCRdb re-hosts the immuneACCESS table, in-frame sequences only. Its copies lack some clones; in the studies checked, an unresolved V gene accounts for under half of them, and the cause for the rest is not known. V, J and clone size were drawn from that table, and D and trimming were deduced from the DNA. The sample table holds about 450,000 clones, of which about 88% were seen once. Jointly, the top ten make up approximately 2.5% of the sample.

With regard to this clone: No antigen is known for it. No base-level quality is on record; no much larger clone is a single base apart.

Broader findings and caveats from the paper: The authors noted that total T cell responses may have been underestimated by the TCR breadth and depth analyses. Substantial breadth of spike-specific CD8+ and CD4+ T cell responses was reported after vaccination. The study lacked the statistical power to compare responses across vaccine doses or regimens. Non-spike TCR breadth was comparable between vaccine and placebo recipients, consistent with the vaccine containing only spike. Higher spike-specific TCR breadth was observed in Ad26.COV2.S recipients than in placebo recipients (P = 0.0014).

Germline trimming amounts to 4 bases on V and 1 base on J, with 4 as the count of junction bases outside the gene matches. Looking up the germline V gene yields CDR1 SNHLY and CDR2 FYNNEI. CDR3 length: 15 amino acids, cysteine to phenylalanine. Just the 45-base CDR3 DNA is kept, in frame starting at base 1. The sample's treatment or condition label, in plain terms: some 19 received Ad26.COV2.S at low or high dose, single or two shots; 5 received placebo; per-sample allocation not given. Repertoires of vaccine and placebo recipients were sequenced from samples collected on day 63 after the first injection. Cohort 1b enrolled about two dozen adults aged 18-55 years at a single site in Boston, USA, between 29 July and 7 August 2020. As a vaccine, Ad26.COV2.S was a replication-incompetent adenovirus type 26 vector that expressed a prefusion-stabilized SARS-CoV-2 spike protein derived from the original Wuhan strain.

The TCR comes from a person between 18 and 65 years old who received the Ad26.COV2.S COVID-19 vaccine or a placebo. Recombination joined TRBV2 with TRBJ1-5, and TRBD1 matches 7 of the central bases. This specimen was peripheral blood, taken in a trial of Ad26.COV2.S vaccine versus placebo. The nucleotide sequence is given as TGTGCCAGCAGTGTTAAGGGGGCAAGCAATCAGCCCCAGCATTTT. Its protein is CASSVKGASNQPQHF. The CDR3 plus the reference TRBV2 and TRBJ1-5 genes for the other parts give the full variable domain: EPEVTQTPSHQVTQMGQEVILRCVPISNHLYFYWYRQILGQKVEFLVSFYNNEISEKSEIFDDQFSVERPDGSNFTLKIRSTKLEDSAMYFCASSVKGASNQPQHFGDGTRLSIL.